This T cell receptor beta chain was retrieved from a study of blood T cell repertoires in COVID-19. In the original workflow: Amplified reference gene primers provided the basis for estimating nucleated cell counts. Profiled with immunoSEQ multiplex PCR; TCRdb holds only in-frame clones, not every one. That table is the source of V, J and clone size, and D and trimming were worked out from the DNA. The sample records roughly 58,000 clones, roughly 70% being singletons. The germline V gene has CDR1 LNHDA and CDR2 SQIVND (reference sequence). Germline trimming cut 6 bases from V and 7 bases from J; bases unmatched to any gene: 11. The CDR3 extends over 16 amino acids. All exposed participants met a person with COVID-19 within 2 weeks before entering the study. This clone was found once.

Sample: PBMCs or T cells enriched from blood (not recorded which). The rearrangement uses TRBV19 and TRBJ2-1, with 11 nucleotides matching TRBD2. The origin of this receptor is a woman aged 55 to 70 who had been exposed to COVID-19. This CDR3 is CASSRASTSGRNEQFF. CDR3 sequence (DNA): TGTGCCAGTAGCCGAGCGAGTACTAGCGGGAGAAATGAGCAGTTCTTC.